The present TCR beta chain was sequenced within a study of T cell responses to AZD1222 COVID-19 vaccine. Study overall: Doses given second, at about 4 or about 12 weeks, were pooled. Regarding the study as a whole: Spike was spanned by vaccine-associated CD4 TCRs, which were dominant at 160-218 and 743-854. At baseline, just 6 or 7 AZD1222 recipients tested seropositive.

The CDR3 consists of 13 residues. The germline gives CDR1 SNHLY, CDR2 FYNNEI. Trimming shortened V by 4 bases and J by 2 bases, and 7 bases separated the two germline ends. Sequencing used immunoSEQ multiplex PCR; TCRdb keeps in-frame clones, though not all of them. The top ten clones hold approximately 4.8% of a sample with around 170,000 clones, approximately 90% of them seen once. As for this clone: The antigen remains undetermined.

The sample consisted of peripheral blood, taken on day 0 of AZD1222 vaccination. The TCR originated in an adult in good health. The chain has TRBV2 and TRBJ2-3; D uncertain. CDR3: CASSGRITDTQYF. Here the CDR3 DNA reads TGTGCCAGCAGTGGAAGGATCACAGATACGCAGTATTTT.